This T cell receptor (beta chain) was captured in a study of blood T cells in healthy people across ages (dated by TCRdb to between 2014 and 2016). Some background on the complete study: In model experiments, template switching captured roughly one uniquely barcoded TCR beta cDNA molecule for every two T cells. For two donors (one aged 18 to 30 and one aged 80 or older), the study analyzed two additional independent replicas of 1 million unique cDNA reads from the same blood draw. To avoid experimental bias, donors of different ages were spread randomly across the sequencing lanes. The donors were split into four age groups: young (average 16 years), middle-aged (roughly 39), aged (more than 60) and long-lived (over 75). The study measured age-related changes in TCR beta repertoire diversity using deep sequencing normalized with unique cDNA molecular identifiers.

Of note for this clonotype: It has no known antigen specificity. No much larger clonotype is one base removed from it; base qualities were not supplied.

The germline V gene (reference sequence) supplies CDR1 SGHAT and CDR2 FQDESV. The CDR3 has 13 amino acids, counting the end cysteine and phenylalanine. Only CDR3 DNA is held: 39 bases, read in frame from base 1. V is shortened by 5 bases, J by 6 bases, and the region joining them spans 14 bases. General conclusions and limits of the study: Donor CMV infection status was unknown, potentially confounding age-related changes in expanded clonotypes. Conclusive comparison of naive and antigen-experienced compartments was prevented by the profiling of bulk unsorted PBMCs. Estimates of total diversity based on one million sequenced T cells were regarded as lower bounds and as underestimates. The long-lived group showed more naive CD4+ T cells, fewer expanded clones and increased TCR diversity than the aged group, suggesting age selection. As age increased, observed TCR beta diversity per million T cells dropped in a roughly linear way, and a significant reduction was already evident by age 40. The percentage of naive T cells measured by flow cytometry correlated strongly with observed TCR beta diversity.

Library creation used 5' RACE. Sequencing used an Illumina HiSeq 2500. The second PCR ran for roughly 7 to 11 cycles and used a J-beta primer mix along with a sample-barcoded 5' primer. Each TCR beta cDNA molecule received a unique molecular identifier from a template-switch 5' adaptor carrying 12 random nucleotides. Each sample yielded at least 2.5 million CDR3-containing paired-end reads. All of the RNA was converted into first-strand cDNA using the Mint cDNA synthesis kit, with a TRBC-specific oligonucleotide serving as the primer. All cDNA was treated with uracil-DNA glycosylase and then went through a first 18-cycle PCR with the universal primers M1SS and BC2_uni_R. The authors' pipeline ran thus. Normalization of each sample was performed by random selection of 1 million high-quality reads, each carrying a distinct molecular identifier. Reads sharing molecular identifiers were discarded rather than binned into consensus sequences. CDR3 identification, clonotype clustering and error correction used MiTCR with a Q25 quality threshold and the strictest error-elimination algorithm. A nonparametric unseen species model with Euler transformation was used to estimate a lower bound on total TCR beta diversity. TCRdb cleaned the public reads at Q25 with fastp, built clones with MiXCR and kept in-frame beta chains. Rows matching on CDR3 protein sequence are summarized as one entry with the most common DNA and genes. These V and J calls derive from TCRdb rather than the authors' analysis. This sample gives some 1.6 million distinct CDR3 sequences in total; roughly 32% of them show up just once. Clones ranked in the top ten supply about 10% of the sample.

The donors were some 39 Caucasian individuals from Russia, aged 6 to 90 years, who were systemically healthy. Ten milliliters of peripheral blood were collected from each donor into EDTA-treated Vacutainer tubes. PBMCs were isolated by Ficoll-Paque density-gradient centrifugation, with at least 6.5 million obtained per sample. Total RNA was extracted from PBMCs with Trizol reagent, with at least 5.5 micrograms obtained per sample. For every donor, an aliquot of PBMCs went through flow cytometry to measure the percentages of naive CD45RAhigh/CD27high T cells. The source of this sequence is a woman in her 30s in good health. Sequenced: blood. The chain is assembled from TRBV11-1 and TRBJ2-7; no confident D gene assignment can be made. The DNA sequence is as follows: TGTGCCAGCAGCCACACACAGAAGATCGAGCAGTACTTC. The encoded protein is CASSHTQKIEQYF.